The rows below give T cell receptor beta chains drawn from one sample of a study of OX40 agonist ivuxolimab in advanced cancers. The data were produced by immunoSEQ multiplex PCR, yet TCRdb's version contains in-frame clones alone and is incomplete. The sample includes about 21,000 clones, just over 85% seen only once; the top ten take around 17%. The starting material was CD4+ or CD8+ T cells sorted from blood, obtained in a trial of the OX40 agonist ivuxolimab. These receptors were obtained from an adult with an advanced solid tumor such as melanoma, head and neck, liver or kidney cancer. The CDR3 runs from the conserved cysteine through the conserved F or W. Fields, in order: D gene, V gene, J gene, clone size, CDR3 protein, CDR3 DNA. A D gene is named only where the DNA matches it firmly. Size is omitted from some rows. Given values are once, few, many or a class for expanded clones.

>NA|TRBV7-9|TRBJ1-1|NA
CASSFGGYTEAFF
TGTGCCAGCAGCTTTGGGGGGTACACTGAAGCTTTCTTT
>TRBD2|TRBV7-3|TRBJ2-5|NA
CASSFAGLAGETQYF
TGTGCCAGCAGCTTCGCGGGACTAGCGGGGGAGACCCAGTACTTC
>TRBD2|TRBV6-1|TRBJ2-7|NA
CATVQREYEQYF
TGTGCCACCGTCCAGCGGGAGTACGAGCAGTACTTC
>NA|TRBV30|TRBJ1-1|few
CAWSPGGLGTTEAFF
TGTGCCTGGAGTCCCGGAGGTCTGGGGACCACTGAAGCTTTCTTT
>NA|TRBV27|TRBJ2-7|NA
CASSLSGLLPAEQYF
TGTGCCAGCAGTTTATCAGGCCTACTCCCAGCCGAGCAGTACTTC
>NA|TRBV30|TRBJ1-5|once
CAWNPGRDNQPQHF
TGTGCCTGGAACCCGGGGCGGGACAATCAGCCCCAGCATTTT
>TRBD1|TRBV14|TRBJ1-1|NA
CASSRKQGRGTEAFF
TGTGCCAGCAGCCGGAAACAGGGGAGGGGAACTGAAGCTTTCTTT
>NA|TRBV15|TRBJ1-2|NA
CATSRDVGTEGYTF
TGTGCCACCAGCAGAGATGTCGGGACCGAGGGCTACACCTTC
>NA|TRBV19|TRBJ1-1|NA
CASSTRQNTEAFF
TGTGCCAGTAGTACGAGGCAGAACACTGAAGCTTTCTTT
>TRBD1|TRBV9|TRBJ1-5|once
CASNPGQPNQPQHF
TGTGCCAGCAACCCGGGACAGCCGAATCAGCCCCAGCATTTT
>NA|TRBV5-4|TRBJ1-1|NA
CASSPRAVNTEAFF
TGTGCCAGCAGCCCCAGGGCTGTGAACACTGAAGCTTTCTTT
>NA|TRBV7-9|TRBJ2-5|NA
CASSWVGQETQYF
TGTGCCAGCAGCTGGGTAGGGCAAGAGACCCAGTACTTC
>NA|TRBV2|TRBJ1-1|NA
CASSEDSGTEAFF
TGTGCCAGCAGTGAAGACAGCGGCACTGAAGCTTTCTTT
>NA|TRBV11-3|TRBJ2-7|NA
CASSSMDDGEQYF
TGTGCCAGCAGCTCCATGGATGACGGCGAGCAGTACTTC
>TRBD1|TRBV4-2|TRBJ2-7|once
CASSQDPVGQGGSYEQYF
TGTGCCAGCAGCCAAGACCCGGTGGGACAGGGAGGAAGCTACGAGCAGTACTTC
>NA|TRBV6-5|TRBJ2-7|NA
CASSPLGIGGYEQYF
TGTGCCAGCAGTCCTTTGGGTATTGGTGGCTACGAGCAGTACTTC
>TRBD2|TRBV7-2|TRBJ2-1|NA
CASSALGGYNEQFF
TGTGCCAGCAGCGCCTTGGGGGGGTACAATGAGCAGTTCTTC
>NA|TRBV25-1|TRBJ2-7|NA
CASSGTSYEQYF
TGTGCCAGCAGCGGCACCTCCTACGAGCAGTACTTC
>NA|TRBV19|TRBJ2-6|NA
CASSLVGSANVLTF
TGTGCCAGCAGCTTAGTCGGGTCGGCCAACGTCCTGACTTTC
>TRBD1|TRBV30|TRBJ2-7|NA
CAWSTGTGSYEQYF
TGTGCCTGGAGTACGGGGACAGGTTCCTACGAGCAGTACTTC
>TRBD2|TRBV11-2|TRBJ2-7|few
CASSLNLAGASYEQYF
TGTGCCAGCAGCTTGAATCTAGCGGGAGCGTCCTACGAGCAGTACTTC
>TRBD1|TRBV6-6|TRBJ2-1|NA
CASSPPGQGARNEQFF
TGTGCCAGCAGTCCCCCGGGACAGGGGGCGCGGAATGAGCAGTTCTTC
>TRBD2|TRBV7-9|TRBJ2-1|NA
CASSLVPSGSHEQFF
TGTGCCAGCAGCTTAGTCCCTAGCGGGAGCCATGAGCAGTTCTTC
>NA|TRBV5-1|TRBJ2-7|NA
CASSLGGTTTYEQYF
TGCGCCAGCAGCTTGGGGGGAACCACCACCTACGAGCAGTACTTC
>NA|TRBV7-9|TRBJ1-2|NA
CASSLEAGVGYTF
TGTGCCAGCAGCTTAGAAGCAGGGGTAGGCTACACCTTC
>NA|TRBV6-1|TRBJ1-5|NA
CASSGPQGETQPQHF
TGTGCCAGCAGTGGTCCGCAGGGAGAGACCCAGCCCCAGCATTTT
>NA|TRBV19|TRBJ2-5|few
CASSRGGTPETQYF
TGTGCCAGTAGTAGAGGGGGGACACCAGAGACCCAGTACTTC
>NA|TRBV7-8|TRBJ1-1|NA
CASRVGNSEAFF
TGTGCCAGCAGAGTGGGGAACAGTGAAGCTTTCTTT
>NA|TRBV7-9|TRBJ2-2|NA
CASSRDGGELFF
TGTGCCAGCAGCAGGGACGGAGGGGAGCTGTTTTTT
>NA|TRBV2|TRBJ1-5|NA
CASSRPGVNQPQHF
TGTGCCAGCAGTCGACCAGGGGTCAATCAGCCCCAGCATTTT
>TRBD1|TRBV29-1|TRBJ2-7|once
CSVGQGFYYEQYF
TGCAGCGTGGGACAGGGTTTTTATTACGAGCAGTACTTC
>NA|TRBV6-5|TRBJ1-1|NA
CASSPPGTNTEAFF
TGTGCCAGCAGTCCCCCGGGAACCAACACTGAAGCTTTCTTT
>TRBD1|TRBV19|TRBJ1-2|NA
CASSPTGTGGNYGYTF
TGTGCCAGTAGTCCAACCGGGACAGGGGGAAACTATGGCTACACCTTC
>NA|TRBV27|TRBJ1-6|NA
CASSPSYNSPLHF
TGTGCCAGCAGTCCCTCCTATAATTCACCCCTCCACTTT
>TRBD1|TRBV19|TRBJ1-4|NA
CASSTEGAYFEKLFF
TGTGCCAGTAGTACGGAGGGGGCCTATTTTGAAAAACTGTTTTTT